The 21 T cell receptor beta chains listed next were all sequenced from one sample in a study of cytomegalovirus exposure and HLA in healthy donors. 13 Jbeta primers and 60 Vbeta primers were used for the PCR. The assay was immunoSEQ multiplex PCR, and TCRdb's table has in-frame clones only and misses some. The data contain 150,000 to 200,000 clones, around 80% of them singletons. Sequencing used PBMCs. These receptors all come from a woman aged 18-29 years in good health and CMV-seropositive.

The CDR3 region has the DNA TGTGCCAGCAGCGTAGACAGGGAAGCTGAAGCTTTCTTT. It yields the protein CASSVDREAEAFF. J is TRBJ1-1 and V is TRBV9, with a tentative D call TRBD1 (6 bases). The CDR3 totals 13 residues. Germline CDR1 is SGDLS and CDR2 is YYNGEE. Trimming shortened V by 0 bases and J by 6 bases, and 9 bases separated the two germline ends.

This chain connects TRBV6-1 to TRBJ2-1; perhaps TRBD2 as D (5 bases). In germline, CDR1 is MNHNS, CDR2 SASEGT. This CDR3 is built from 13 residues. Trimming cost V 6 bases and J 6 bases, with 12 bases left between them. CDR3 bases: TGTGCCAGCAGGGTCCAGCGGACCAATGAGCAGTTCTTC. Translated, it gives CASRVQRTNEQFF.

This clone was seen only once. V usage is TRBV11-2 and J usage is TRBJ2-2, with D possibly TRBD2 on 6 matching bases. This CDR3 contains 12 residues. V was trimmed by 2 bases and J by 13 bases, leaving 11 bases between them. The V gene's germline CDR1 is SGHAT and CDR2 FQNNGV. CDR3 nucleotide sequence: TGTGCCAGCAGCTTATGGGCGGAGGGGCTGTTTTTT. As protein: CASSLWAEGLFF.

The rearrangement links TRBV27 to TRBJ1-2; a weak D match, TRBD1 (5 bases). With 3 bases removed from V and 3 bases from J, the gap between germline ends came to 8 bases. The CDR3 loop spans 13 amino acids. The germline gives CDR1 MNHEY, CDR2 SMNVEV (reference sequence). The CDR3 coding sequence is TGTGCCAGCAGTTTTTGGGGCTACTATGGCTACACCTTC. Amino acids: CASSFWGYYGYTF.

The chain carries TRBV5-4 and TRBJ2-2; 7 bases fit TRBD1. Per the germline V gene, CDR1 is SGHNT and CDR2 is YYREEE (reference sequence). There are 16 residues in the CDR3. V gave up 4 bases and J gave up 5 bases; unmatched junction bases: 11. Here the CDR3 DNA reads TGTGCCAGCAGCACGAGACAGGGCCCTTTAACCGGGGAGCTGTTTTTT. This encodes CASSTRQGPLTGELFF.

This chain uses TRBV6-1 with TRBJ2-7; 11 bases line up with TRBD2. CDR1 is MNHNS and CDR2 is SASEGT in the germline V gene. The CDR3 covers 14 residues. J lost 6 bases, V lost 5 bases, and 6 bases had no gene match. In nucleotides, the CDR3 is TGTGCCAGCAGTCCCCCTCTAGCGGGGGGCGAGCAGTACTTC. Translating it yields CASSPPLAGGEQYF.

This clone was observed a handful of times. The chain is built from TRBV6-5 and TRBJ2-5; 8 nucleotides match TRBD1. The better agreement between TRBJ2-7 and the DNA end casts doubt on the J call. The CDR3 is 12 amino acids. CDR1 is MNHEY, CDR2 SVGAGI, per germline. CDR3 residues: CASRNRGYEQYF. CDR3 nucleotide sequence: TGTGCCAGCAGAAACAGGGGGTACGAGCAGTACTTC.

The J gene is TRBJ2-7, the V gene TRBV9; tentative D call: TRBD2 (6 bases). The CDR3 runs 13 residues. Germline assignment: CDR1 SGDLS and CDR2 YYNGEE. The V end was cut by 3 bases, the J end by 7 bases, with 14 bases between. In DNA, the CDR3 is TGTGCCAGCAGCGCACTCGCTCGGGGGGAGCAGTACTTC. This codes for CASSALARGEQYF.

The chain joins TRBV7-2 to TRBJ2-1, with no clear D. V lost 7 bases to trimming and J lost 5 bases, with 12 bases between them. The CDR3 contains 13 residues. Looked up from germline, CDR1 is SGHTA and CDR2 is FQGNSA. The CDR3 DNA is TGTGCCAGCACCTTGAGTCCCAACAATGAGCAGTTCTTC. Protein sequence: CASTLSPNNEQFF.

The chain couples TRBV6-5 to TRBJ1-3; TRBD1 agrees at 9 bases. The germline CDR1 and CDR2 sequences are MNHEY and SVGAGI. The V gene end was trimmed by 4 bases and the J gene end by 5 bases; junction bases not matched to a gene: 6. CDR3 length: 15 residues. The CDR3 nucleotides are TGTGCCAGCAGTTCCCTTGGGACAGGGAGAAACACCATATATTTT. It translates to CASSSLGTGRNTIYF.

This rearrangement joins TRBV28 to TRBJ2-7; 8 bases fit TRBD2. Germline V CDR1 and CDR2: MDHEN, SYDVKM. This CDR3 has 15 residues. V was pared by 4 bases and J by 2 bases, with 7 bases of the junction left unmatched. CDR3 in amino acids: CASSYWGGGTYEQYF. In DNA form, the CDR3 reads TGTGCCAGCAGTTACTGGGGCGGGGGGACCTACGAGCAGTACTTC.

The V gene is TRBV18, the J gene TRBJ1-1; 8 bases are shared with TRBD1. Germline V CDR1 and CDR2: KGHSH, LQKENI. With 5 bases clipped from V and 4 bases from J, the junction kept 6 bases outside the gene matches. The CDR3 length is 14 residues. The CDR3 protein is CASSAQGASTEAFF. The CDR3 bases are TGTGCCAGCTCAGCCCAGGGGGCGAGCACTGAAGCTTTCTTT.

This chain links TRBV5-1 with TRBJ1-4, with 9 bases aligning to TRBD1. CDR3 length: 18 residues. Unmatched junction bases numbered 15, after V lost 4 bases and J lost 5 bases. Germline CDR1 reads SGHRS; CDR2 reads YFSETQ. CDR3 sequence reads: CASSRGQGTLIGNEKLFF. The CDR3 DNA follows: TGCGCCAGCAGCCGCGGACAGGGGACGCTGATCGGCAATGAAAAACTGTTTTTT. Using reference TRBV5-1 and TRBJ1-4 for the parts outside the CDR3, the full variable domain is KAGVTQTPRYLIKTRGQQVTLSCSPISGHRSVSWYQQTPGQGLQFLFEYFSETQRNKGNFPGRFSGRQFSNSRSEMNVSTLELGDSALYLCASSRGQGTLIGNEKLFFGSGTQLSVL.

V and J are TRBV28 and TRBJ1-3; D gene ambiguous. The CDR3 runs 15 residues. Germline V gives CDR1 MDHEN, CDR2 SYDVKM. V lost 7 bases and J lost 0, with 13 bases in between. CDR3 coding DNA: TGTGCCAGCAAGGCCCCGACACCCTCTGGAAACACCATATATTTT. As protein: CASKAPTPSGNTIYF.

The chain links TRBV18 to TRBJ1-5, with D possibly being TRBD1 (5 bases). Germline loops: CDR1 KGHSH, CDR2 LQKENI. Trimming pared 2 bases from V and 7 bases from J, leaving 9 bases between. This CDR3 is 13 amino acids long. CDR3 protein: CASSPRGNQPQHF. Written as DNA, the CDR3 is TGTGCCAGCTCACCAAGGGGTAACCAGCCCCAGCATTTT. The full variable domain, its missing parts supplied by reference TRBV18 and TRBJ1-5, is NAGVMQNPRHLVRRRGQEARLRCSPMKGHSHVYWYRQLPEEGLKFMVYLQKENIIDESGMPKERFSAEFPKEGPSILRIQQVVRGDSAAYFCASSPRGNQPQHFGDGTRLSIL.

CDR3: CASSRDRVNEKLFF. DNA of the CDR3: TGTGCCAGCAGCCGAGACAGGGTCAATGAAAAACTGTTTTTT. J is TRBJ1-4 and V is TRBV11-2; 7 nucleotides line up with TRBD1. In germline, CDR1 is SGHAT, CDR2 FQNNGV. The CDR3 extends over 14 amino acids. V was pared by 5 bases and J by 5 bases, with 5 bases of the junction left unmatched.

For this clone: This CDR3 is also generated by other DNA sequences in the sample. The chain links TRBV5-1 to TRBJ1-1; 11 bases are a match to TRBD1. The CDR3 contains 14 residues. After removal of 3 bases from V and 3 bases from J, the junction contained 1 base not matched to a gene. Germline V gene sequence: CDR1 SGHRS, CDR2 YFSETQ. CDR3 region: CASSWGQGDTEAFF. CDR3 DNA sequence: TGCGCCAGCAGCTGGGGACAGGGGGACACTGAAGCTTTCTTT.

There are a few counts of this clone. V gene TRBV5-4 combines with J gene TRBJ1-2; 7 nucleotides align to TRBD1. The germline V gene has CDR1 SGHNT and CDR2 YYREEE (reference sequence). Unmatched junction bases numbered 12, after V lost 10 bases and J lost 6 bases. The CDR3 is made up of 13 amino acids. The CDR3 here is CAATDRVYDGYTF. The CDR3 DNA is TGTGCCGCTACCGACAGGGTCTATGATGGCTACACCTTC. The full variable domain, in which reference TRBV5-4 and TRBJ1-2 provide the parts outside the CDR3, is ETGVTQSPTHLIKTRGQQVTLRCSSQSGHNTVSWYQQALGQGPQFIFQYYREEENGRGNFPPRFSGLQFPNYSSELNVNALELDDSALYLCAATDRVYDGYTFGSGTRLTVV.

The chain recombines TRBV9 with TRBJ2-1, with 11 positions matching TRBD2. Trimming removed 0 bases from V and 7 bases from J; junction bases left unmatched: 6. Germline CDR1 SGDLS, CDR2 YYNGEE. The CDR3 totals 16 residues. CDR3 DNA sequence: TGTGCCAGCAGCGTAGGGATAGCGGGGGGGTTGAATGAGCAGTTCTTC. Translated, it gives CASSVGIAGGLNEQFF.

The chain couples TRBV9 to TRBJ2-1, with D perhaps TRBD2 (6 bases). The germline V gene has CDR1 SGDLS and CDR2 YYNGEE. V lost 0 bases and J lost 5, with 15 bases in between. The CDR3 runs 16 residues. The DNA of the CDR3 is TGTGCCAGCAGCGTAGAGCTACCGGGACTCCACAATGAGCAGTTCTTC. It specifies CASSVELPGLHNEQFF.

The chain carries TRBV4-1 and TRBJ2-1; possible D gene TRBD2, 6 bases. Trimming removed 4 bases at V and 3 bases at J, with 16 bases between. The CDR3 has 16 amino acids. Germline CDR1 is MGHRA and CDR2 is YSYEKL. The CDR3 is CASSRRDSQNYNEQFF. The CDR3 bases are TGCGCCAGCAGCCGCCGGGACTCCCAAAACTACAATGAGCAGTTCTTC.